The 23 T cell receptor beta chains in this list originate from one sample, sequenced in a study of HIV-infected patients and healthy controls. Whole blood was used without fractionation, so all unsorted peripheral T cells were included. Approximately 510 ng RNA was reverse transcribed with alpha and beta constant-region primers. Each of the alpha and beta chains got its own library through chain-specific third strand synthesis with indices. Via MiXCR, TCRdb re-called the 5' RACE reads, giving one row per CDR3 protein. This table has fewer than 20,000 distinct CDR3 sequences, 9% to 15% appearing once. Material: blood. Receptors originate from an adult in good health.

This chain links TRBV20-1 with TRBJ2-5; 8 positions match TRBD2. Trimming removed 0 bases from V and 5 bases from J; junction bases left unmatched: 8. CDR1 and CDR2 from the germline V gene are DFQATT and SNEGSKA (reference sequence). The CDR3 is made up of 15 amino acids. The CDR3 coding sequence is TGCAGTGCTAGAGACCCGCGGGGGGAGGGGGAGACCCAGTACTTC. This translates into CSARDPRGEGETQYF.

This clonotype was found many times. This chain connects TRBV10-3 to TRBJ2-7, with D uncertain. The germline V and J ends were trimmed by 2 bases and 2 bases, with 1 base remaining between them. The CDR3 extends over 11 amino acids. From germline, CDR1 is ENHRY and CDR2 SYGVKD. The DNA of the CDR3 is TGTGCCATCAGTGAGGCCTACGAGCAGTACTTC. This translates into CAISEAYEQYF.

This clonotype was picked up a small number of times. The CDR3 DNA follows: TGTGCCAGCAGTTTCTTGGACAGGAACTATGGCTACACCTTC. This codes for CASSFLDRNYGYTF. This rearrangement joins TRBV12-3 or TRBV12-4 to TRBJ1-2; TRBD1 matches at 7 bases. V was clipped by 3 bases and J by 2 bases; unmatched bases: 3. This CDR3 has 14 residues.

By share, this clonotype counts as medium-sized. The CDR3 is CASSQPGQGIYGYTF. CDR3 in DNA: TGCGCCAGCAGCCAGCCCGGACAGGGGATATATGGCTACACCTTC. This chain uses TRBV4-1 with TRBJ1-2; 9 bases are a match to TRBD1. Germline V lookup: CDR1 MGHRA, CDR2 YSYEKL. Trimming at V came to 3 bases and at J to 5 bases, leaving 7 bases not matched to a gene. The CDR3 runs to 15 residues.

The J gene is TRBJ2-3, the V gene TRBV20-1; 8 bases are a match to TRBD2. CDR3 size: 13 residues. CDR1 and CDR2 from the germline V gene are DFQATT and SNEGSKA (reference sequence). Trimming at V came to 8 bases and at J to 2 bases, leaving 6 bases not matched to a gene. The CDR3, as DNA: TGCAGTAAGGAGCGGGGGCCCACAGATACGCAGTATTTT. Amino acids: CSKERGPTDTQYF.

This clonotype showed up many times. The CDR3 DNA sequence: TGCAGTGCTAGTGGACCGGACTATGGCTACACCTTC. It yields the protein CSASGPDYGYTF. The V call is TRBV20-1, the J call TRBJ1-2; D remains unclear. V shed 3 bases and J shed 3 bases, with 8 bases lying between them. CDR3 length: 12 amino acids. Germline loops: CDR1 DFQATT, CDR2 SNEGSKA (reference sequence).

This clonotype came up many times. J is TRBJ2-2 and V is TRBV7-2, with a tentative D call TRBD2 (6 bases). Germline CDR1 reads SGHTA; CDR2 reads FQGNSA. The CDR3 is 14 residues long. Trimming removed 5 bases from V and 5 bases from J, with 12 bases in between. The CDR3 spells CASSANAGTGELFF. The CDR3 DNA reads TGTGCCAGCAGCGCCAATGCGGGAACCGGGGAGCTGTTTTTT.

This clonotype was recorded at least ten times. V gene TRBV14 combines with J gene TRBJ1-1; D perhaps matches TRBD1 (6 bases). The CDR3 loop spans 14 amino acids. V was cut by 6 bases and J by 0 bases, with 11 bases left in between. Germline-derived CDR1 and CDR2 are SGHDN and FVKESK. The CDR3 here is CASSSGQMNTEAFF. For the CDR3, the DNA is TGTGCCAGCAGTTCGGGACAAATGAACACTGAAGCTTTCTTT.

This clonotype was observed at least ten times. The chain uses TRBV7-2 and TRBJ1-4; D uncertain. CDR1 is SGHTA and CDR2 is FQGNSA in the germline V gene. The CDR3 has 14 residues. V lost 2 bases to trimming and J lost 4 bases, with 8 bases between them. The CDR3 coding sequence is TGTGCCAGCAGCTTATGGGTCGATAATGAAAAACTGTTTTTT. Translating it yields CASSLWVDNEKLFF.

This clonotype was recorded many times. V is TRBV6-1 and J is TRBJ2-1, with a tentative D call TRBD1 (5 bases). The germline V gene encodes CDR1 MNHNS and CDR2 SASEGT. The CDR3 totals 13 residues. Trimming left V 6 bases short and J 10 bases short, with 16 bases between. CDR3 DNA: TGTGCCAGCAGACCCGTCATCAGGACAGAGCAGTTCTTC. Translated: CASRPVIRTEQFF.

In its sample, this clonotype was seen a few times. In nucleotides, the CDR3 is TGTGCCAGCTCACGTGCGGGGGGCCCTGAAGCTTTCTTT. Its translation: CASSRAGGPEAFF. The chain carries TRBV18 and TRBJ1-1, with D possibly being TRBD1 (6 bases). CDR1 and CDR2 from the germline V gene are KGHSH and LQKENI. V lost 4 bases, J lost 6 bases, and 12 bases lay in between. The CDR3 covers 13 residues.

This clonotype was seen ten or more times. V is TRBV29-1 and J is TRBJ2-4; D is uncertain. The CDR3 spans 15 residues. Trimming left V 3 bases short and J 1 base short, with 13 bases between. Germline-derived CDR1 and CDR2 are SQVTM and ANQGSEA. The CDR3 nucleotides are TGCAGCGTTGAGGCCGTGCCGGCGGCCAAAAACATTCAGTACTTC. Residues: CSVEAVPAAKNIQYF.

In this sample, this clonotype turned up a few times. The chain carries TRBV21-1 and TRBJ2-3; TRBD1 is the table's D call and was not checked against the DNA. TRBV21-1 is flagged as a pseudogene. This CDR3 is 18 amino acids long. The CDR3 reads CASSNQDPLGPGWDTQYF. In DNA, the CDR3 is TGTGCCAGCAGCAACCAAGACCCCCTGGGGCCGGGGTGGGATACGCAGTATTTT.

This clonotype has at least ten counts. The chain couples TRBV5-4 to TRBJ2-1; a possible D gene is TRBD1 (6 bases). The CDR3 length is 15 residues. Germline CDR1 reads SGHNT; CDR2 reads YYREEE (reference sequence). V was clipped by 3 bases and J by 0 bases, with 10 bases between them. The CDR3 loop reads CASSYTGFSYNEQFF. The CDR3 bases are TGTGCCAGCAGCTATACAGGGTTCTCCTACAATGAGCAGTTCTTC.

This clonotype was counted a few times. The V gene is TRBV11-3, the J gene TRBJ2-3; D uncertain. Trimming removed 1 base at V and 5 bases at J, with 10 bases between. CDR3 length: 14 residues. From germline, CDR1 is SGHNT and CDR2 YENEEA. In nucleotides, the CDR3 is TGTGCCAGCAGCTTAGGTCACGGTAAAGATACGCAGTATTTT. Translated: CASSLGHGKDTQYF.

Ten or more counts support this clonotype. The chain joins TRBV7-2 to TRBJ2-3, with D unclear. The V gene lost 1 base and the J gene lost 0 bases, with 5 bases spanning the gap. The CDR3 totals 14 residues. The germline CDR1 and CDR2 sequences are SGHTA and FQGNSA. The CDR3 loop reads CASSLGQSTDTQYF. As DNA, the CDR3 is TGTGCCAGCAGCTTAGGACAAAGCACAGATACGCAGTATTTT.

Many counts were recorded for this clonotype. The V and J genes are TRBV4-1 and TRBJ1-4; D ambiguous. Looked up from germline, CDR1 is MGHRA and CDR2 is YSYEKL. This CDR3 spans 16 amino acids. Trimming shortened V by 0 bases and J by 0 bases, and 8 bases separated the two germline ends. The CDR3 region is CASSQDGSATNEKLFF. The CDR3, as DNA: TGCGCCAGCAGCCAAGATGGGAGTGCAACTAATGAAAAACTGTTTTTT.

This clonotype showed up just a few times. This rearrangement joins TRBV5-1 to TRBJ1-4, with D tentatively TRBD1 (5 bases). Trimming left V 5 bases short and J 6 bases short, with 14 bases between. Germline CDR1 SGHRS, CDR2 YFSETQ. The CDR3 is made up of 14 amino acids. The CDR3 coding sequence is TGCGCCAGCAGGCCGGGGCAGGGCGATGAAAAACTGTTTTTT. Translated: CASRPGQGDEKLFF.

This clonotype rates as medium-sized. CDR3 sequence (DNA): TGTGCCAGCAGCCTGCCAGGGACAGGGGGGTATGAGCAGTTCTTC. This translates into CASSLPGTGGYEQFF. V usage is TRBV7-2 and J usage is TRBJ2-1; 11 nucleotides align to TRBD1. CDR1 is SGHTA, CDR2 FQGNSA, per germline. Trimming at V came to 5 bases and at J to 8 bases, leaving 8 bases not matched to a gene. The CDR3 is made up of 15 amino acids.

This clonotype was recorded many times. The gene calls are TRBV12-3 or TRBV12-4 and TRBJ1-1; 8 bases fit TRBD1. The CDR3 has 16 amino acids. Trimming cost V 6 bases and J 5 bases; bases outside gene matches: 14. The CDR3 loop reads CASSPGQGTSRTEAFF. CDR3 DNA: TGTGCCAGCAGCCCCGGACAGGGTACGTCGAGAACTGAAGCTTTCTTT.

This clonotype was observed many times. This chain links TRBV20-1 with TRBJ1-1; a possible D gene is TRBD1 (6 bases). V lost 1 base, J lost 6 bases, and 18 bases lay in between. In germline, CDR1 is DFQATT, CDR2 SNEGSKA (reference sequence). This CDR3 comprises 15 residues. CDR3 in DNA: TGCAGTGCTAGAGTACTTATACAGGGCCGAGCTGAAGCTTTCTTT. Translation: CSARVLIQGRAEAFF.

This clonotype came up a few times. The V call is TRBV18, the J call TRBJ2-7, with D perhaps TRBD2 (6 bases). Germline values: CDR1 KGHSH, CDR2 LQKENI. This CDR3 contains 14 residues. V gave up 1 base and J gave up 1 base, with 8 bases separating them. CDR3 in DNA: TGTGCCAGCTCACCACAGGAGGGATCCTACGAGCAGTACTTC. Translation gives CASSPQEGSYEQYF.

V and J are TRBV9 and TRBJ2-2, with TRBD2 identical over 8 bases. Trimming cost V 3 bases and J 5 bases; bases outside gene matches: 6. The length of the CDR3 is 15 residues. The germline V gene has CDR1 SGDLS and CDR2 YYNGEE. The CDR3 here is CASSAQRGPTGELFF. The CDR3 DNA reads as TGTGCCAGCAGCGCCCAGCGGGGGCCGACCGGGGAGCTGTTTTTT.